The 18 T cell receptor beta chains below come from one sample, sequenced in a study of T cell clusters in autoimmune cytopenias. TRB amplification used 200 to 250 ng of peripheral blood genomic DNA. TRB was amplified by touch-down multiplex PCR, primer pools A and B combined. TCRdb re-called the multiplex PCR reads; one entry per CDR3 protein, DNA not given. The data include about 1,500 distinct CDR3 sequences; the top ten clones carry roughly half. The same sample was also used in a study of T cell repertoires in aging, cancer and after chemotherapy.

The material sequenced was peripheral blood. The receptors were sampled from a human donor with chronic lymphocytic leukemia.

This clonotype is medium-sized by frequency. This CDR3 reads CAISDEYRVQLFF. The V gene is TRBV10-3, the J gene TRBJ1-4; TCRdb lists TRBD1, though no DNA is available to test this call. Germline loops: CDR1 ENHRY, CDR2 SYGVKD. The CDR3 runs 13 residues.

CDR3 loop: CASSQETAPGFEQYF. This sequence joins TRBV14 and TRBJ2-7; there is no DNA to check the TCRdb D call of TRBD1. The germline CDR1 and CDR2 sequences are SGHDN and FVKESK. CDR3 length: 15 amino acids.

CDR3: CASSLGQSREQYF. The V call is TRBV7-2, the J call TRBJ2-7; TCRdb returns TRBD1, unconfirmable since there is no DNA. Germline lookup yields CDR1 SGHTA and CDR2 FQGNSA. CDR3 length: 13 residues.

This clonotype is medium-sized (0.01 to 0.1%) by frequency. The chain couples TRBV5-1 to TRBJ2-1. Germline V CDR1 and CDR2: SGHRS, YFSETQ. The CDR3 covers 15 residues. This chain's CDR3 is CASSLQQISYNEQFF.

The CDR3 loop is CASSPPSGSLLTGELFF. The J gene is TRBJ2-2, the V gene TRBV18; TCRdb gives TRBD2 as the D gene, but with no DNA this cannot be confirmed. CDR3 length: 17 amino acids. Germline lookup yields CDR1 KGHSH and CDR2 LQKENI.

The chain joins TRBV7-9 to TRBJ1-1. This CDR3 spans 15 amino acids. Germline V gene sequence: CDR1 SEHNR, CDR2 FQNEAQ (reference sequence). CDR3 in amino acids: CASSRNRDMNTEAFF.

This clonotype is classed as medium-sized by frequency. This sequence joins TRBV7-9 and TRBJ1-2. The CDR3 has 18 residues. Germline V lookup: CDR1 SEHNR, CDR2 FQNEAQ (reference sequence). This CDR3 is CASSFDGEAATRMYGYTF.

This clonotype is medium-sized (0.01 to 0.1%) by frequency. The chain uses TRBV18 and TRBJ2-2; lacking DNA, the TRBD2 call made by TCRdb goes unchecked. The CDR3 consists of 18 residues. Germline loops: CDR1 KGHSH, CDR2 LQKENI. CDR3 loop: CASSPATSGSLLTGELFF. The full variable domain, completed using reference TRBV18 and TRBJ2-2, is NAGVMQNPRHLVRRRGQEARLRCSPMKGHSHVYWYRQLPEEGLKFMVYLQKENIIDESGMPKERFSAEFPKEGPSILRIQQVVRGDSAAYFCASSPATSGSLLTGELFFGEGSRLTVL.

This clonotype is classed as medium-sized by frequency. The V call is TRBV6-1, the J call TRBJ2-5. Per the germline V gene, CDR1 is MNHNS and CDR2 is SASEGT. The CDR3 is made up of 14 amino acids. The chain's CDR3 is CASSLSTSQETQYF.

V usage is TRBV7-6 and J usage is TRBJ2-1. CDR1 and CDR2 from the germline V gene are SGHVS and FNYEAQ. The CDR3 has 15 residues. The CDR3 is CASSLAGWEYNEQFF. The full variable domain, with the rest looked up from reference TRBV7-6 and TRBJ2-1, is GAGVSQSPRYKVTKRGQDVALRCDPISGHVSLYWYRQALGQGPEFLTYFNYEAQQDKSGLPNDRFSAERPEGSISTLTIQRTEQRDSAMYRCASSLAGWEYNEQFFGPGTRLTVL.

V usage is TRBV19 and J usage is TRBJ1-2; TCRdb names TRBD1, which stays unverified in the absence of DNA. The CDR3 runs to 15 residues. CDR1 LNHDA and CDR2 SQIVND come from the germline V gene (reference sequence). CDR3 protein: CASSNSQGAGYGYTF.

By frequency, this clonotype is medium-sized. The gene calls are TRBV7-9 and TRBJ2-1; with no DNA, the TCRdb D assignment of TRBD1 cannot be verified. Per germline, CDR1 SEHNR and CDR2 FQNEAQ (reference sequence). The CDR3 is 16 amino acids. The CDR3 loop is CASSAGQGFSYNEQFF. The full variable domain, with the rest looked up from reference TRBV7-9 and TRBJ2-1, is DTGVSQNPRHKITKRGQNVTFRCDPISEHNRLYWYRQTLGQGPEFLTYFQNEAQLEKSRLLSDRFSAERPKGSFSTLEIQRTEQGDSAMYLCASSAGQGFSYNEQFFGPGTRLTVL.

Its frequency marks this clonotype as medium-sized. V and J are TRBV30 and TRBJ2-1; TCRdb returns TRBD1, unconfirmable since there is no DNA. The CDR3 loop spans 11 amino acids. CDR1 is GTSNPN and CDR2 is SVGIG in the germline V gene (reference sequence). CDR3 residues: CAWNRVNEQFF.

This clonotype is labeled medium-sized based on frequency. The J gene is TRBJ2-3, the V gene TRBV24-1. Germline V gene data show CDR1 as KGHDR and CDR2 as SFDVKD. The CDR3 covers 17 residues. CDR3: CATSDFSRPKSTDTQYF.

Considering frequency, this clonotype is medium-sized. This chain connects TRBV7-2 to TRBJ2-7; lacking DNA, the TRBD2 call made by TCRdb goes unchecked. This CDR3 comprises 15 residues. CDR1 is SGHTA and CDR2 is FQGNSA in the germline V gene. The CDR3: CASSLGTSGSYEQYF.

This clonotype is medium-sized (0.01 to 0.1%) by frequency. The chain uses TRBV5-5 and TRBJ1-5. The CDR3 is 14 residues long. Germline CDR1 is SGHKS and CDR2 is YYEKEE (reference sequence). CDR3 amino acids: CASSLDKLNQPQHF.

The rearrangement uses TRBV28 and TRBJ2-7; the TCRdb D gene call, TRBD2, has no DNA to confirm it. The CDR3 contains 15 residues. Germline-derived CDR1 and CDR2 are MDHEN and SYDVKM. This chain's CDR3 is CASSFDPSSSYEQYF.

This chain joins TRBV12-3 or TRBV12-4 and TRBJ2-7. This CDR3 is 13 amino acids long. The CDR3 is CASSLKSSYEQYF.